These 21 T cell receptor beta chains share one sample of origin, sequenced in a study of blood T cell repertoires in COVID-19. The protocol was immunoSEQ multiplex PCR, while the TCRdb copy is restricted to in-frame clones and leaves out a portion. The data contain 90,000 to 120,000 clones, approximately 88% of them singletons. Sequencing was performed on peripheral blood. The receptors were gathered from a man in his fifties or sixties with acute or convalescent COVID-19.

In nucleotides, the CDR3 is TGTGCCATCACATCGGGACTCAATGAGCAGTTCTTC. Its protein product is CAITSGLNEQFF. This chain joins TRBV10-3 and TRBJ2-1, with a tentative D call TRBD2 (6 bases). V was clipped by 7 bases and J by 6 bases, with 10 bases between them. Germline CDR1 is ENHRY and CDR2 is SYGVKD. The CDR3 is 12 amino acids.

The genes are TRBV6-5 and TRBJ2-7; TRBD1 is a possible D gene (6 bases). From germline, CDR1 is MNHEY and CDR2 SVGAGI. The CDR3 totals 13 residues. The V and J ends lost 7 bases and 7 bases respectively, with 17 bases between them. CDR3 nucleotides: TGTGCCAGCACCCAGAAAGGGGGAAGGGAGCAGTACTTC. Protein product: CASTQKGGREQYF.

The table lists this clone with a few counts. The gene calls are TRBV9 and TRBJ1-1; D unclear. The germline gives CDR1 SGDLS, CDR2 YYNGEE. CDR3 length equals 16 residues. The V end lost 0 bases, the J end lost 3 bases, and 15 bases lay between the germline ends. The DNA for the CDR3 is TGTGCCAGCAGCGTAGCGATATGGGCTGATGACACTGAAGCTTTCTTT. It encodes CASSVAIWADDTEAFF.

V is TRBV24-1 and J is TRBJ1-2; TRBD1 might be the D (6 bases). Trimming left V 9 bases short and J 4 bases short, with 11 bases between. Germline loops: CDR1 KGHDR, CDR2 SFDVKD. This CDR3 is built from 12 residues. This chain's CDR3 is CATGDNRYGYTF. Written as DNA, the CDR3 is TGTGCCACCGGGGACAACCGCTATGGCTACACCTTC.

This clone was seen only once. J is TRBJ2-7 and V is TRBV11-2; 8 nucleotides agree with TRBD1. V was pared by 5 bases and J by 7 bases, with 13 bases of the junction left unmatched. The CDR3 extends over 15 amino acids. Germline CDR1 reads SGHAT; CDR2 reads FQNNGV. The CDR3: CASSRTGTGAGEQYF. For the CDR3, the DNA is TGTGCCAGCAGCCGAACCGGGACAGGAGCTGGGGAGCAGTACTTC.

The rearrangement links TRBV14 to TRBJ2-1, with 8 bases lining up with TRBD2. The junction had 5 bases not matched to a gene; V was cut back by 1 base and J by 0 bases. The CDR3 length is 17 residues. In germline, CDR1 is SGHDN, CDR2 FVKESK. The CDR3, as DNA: TGTGCCAGCAGCCAAGCTAGCGGGTCTAGCTCCTACAATGAGCAGTTCTTC. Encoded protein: CASSQASGSSSYNEQFF.

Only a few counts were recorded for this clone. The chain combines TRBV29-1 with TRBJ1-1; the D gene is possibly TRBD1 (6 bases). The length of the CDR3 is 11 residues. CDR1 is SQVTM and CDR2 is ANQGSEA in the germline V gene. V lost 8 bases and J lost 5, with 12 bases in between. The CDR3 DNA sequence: TGCAGCCAGTTGAGGGGGACTGAAGCTTTCTTT. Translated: CSQLRGTEAFF.

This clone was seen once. The CDR3 nucleotides read TGCGCCAGCAGCTTGGTGGGACTGAACACCGGGGAGCTGTTTTTT. It translates to CASSLVGLNTGELFF. The V gene is TRBV5-1, the J gene TRBJ2-2; possible D gene TRBD2, 6 bases. V was pared by 0 bases and J by 1 base, with 7 bases between. The V gene's germline CDR1 is SGHRS and CDR2 YFSETQ. The CDR3 is made up of 15 amino acids.

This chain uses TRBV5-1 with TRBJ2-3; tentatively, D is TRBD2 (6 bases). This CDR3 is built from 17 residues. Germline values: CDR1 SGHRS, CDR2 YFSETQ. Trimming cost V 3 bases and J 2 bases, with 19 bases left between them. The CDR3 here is CASSSGPRRGHTDTQYF. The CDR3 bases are TGCGCCAGCAGCTCTGGCCCGAGGCGGGGCCACACAGATACGCAGTATTTT.

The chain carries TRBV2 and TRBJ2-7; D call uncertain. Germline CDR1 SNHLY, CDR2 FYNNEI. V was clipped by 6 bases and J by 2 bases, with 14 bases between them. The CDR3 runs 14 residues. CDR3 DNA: TGTGCCAGCAGCCTTGGGCAAGCCCCCTACGAGCAGTACTTC. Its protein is CASSLGQAPYEQYF.

The CDR3 DNA is TGTGCCAGTAGTTCGACACAGGGTCGGGTTGGCTACACCTTC. This translates into CASSSTQGRVGYTF. V and J are TRBV19 and TRBJ1-2; possible D gene TRBD1, 6 bases. Trimming took 5 bases from V and 7 from J, leaving 17 bases between them. The CDR3 is 14 amino acids. Germline lookup yields CDR1 LNHDA and CDR2 SQIVND (reference sequence). The complete variable domain, with remaining parts taken from reference TRBV19 and TRBJ1-2, reads DGGITQSPKYLFRKEGQNVTLSCEQNLNHDAMYWYRQDPGQGLRLIYYSQIVNDFQKGDIAEGYSVSREKKESFPLTVTSAQKNPTAFYLCASSSTQGRVGYTFGSGTRLTVV.

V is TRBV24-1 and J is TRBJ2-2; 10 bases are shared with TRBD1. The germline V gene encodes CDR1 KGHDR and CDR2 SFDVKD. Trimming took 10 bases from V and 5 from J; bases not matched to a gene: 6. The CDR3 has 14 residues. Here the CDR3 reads CATSGTGETGELFF. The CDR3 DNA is TGTGCCACTTCCGGGACAGGGGAGACCGGGGAGCTGTTTTTT.

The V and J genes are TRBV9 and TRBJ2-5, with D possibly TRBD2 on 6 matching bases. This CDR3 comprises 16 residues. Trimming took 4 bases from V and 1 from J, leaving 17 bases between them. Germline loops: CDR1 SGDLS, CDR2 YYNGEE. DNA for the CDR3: TGTGCCAGCAGCCCCGGGGTAGCGGACTTCCAAGAGACCCAGTACTTC. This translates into CASSPGVADFQETQYF.

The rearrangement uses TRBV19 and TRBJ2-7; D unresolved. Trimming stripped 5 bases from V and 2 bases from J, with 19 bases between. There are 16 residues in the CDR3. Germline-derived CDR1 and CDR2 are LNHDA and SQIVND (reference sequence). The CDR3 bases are TGTGCCAGTAGTTTGTCTCACAGAAGAACAACCTACGAGCAGTACTTC. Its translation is CASSLSHRRTTYEQYF.

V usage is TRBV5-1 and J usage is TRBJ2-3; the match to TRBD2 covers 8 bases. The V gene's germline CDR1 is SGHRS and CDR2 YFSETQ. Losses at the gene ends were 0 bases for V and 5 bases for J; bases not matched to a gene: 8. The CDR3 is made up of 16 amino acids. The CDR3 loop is CASSLAGRGARDTQYF. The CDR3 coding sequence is TGCGCCAGCAGCTTGGCCGGGAGGGGCGCCAGAGATACGCAGTATTTT.

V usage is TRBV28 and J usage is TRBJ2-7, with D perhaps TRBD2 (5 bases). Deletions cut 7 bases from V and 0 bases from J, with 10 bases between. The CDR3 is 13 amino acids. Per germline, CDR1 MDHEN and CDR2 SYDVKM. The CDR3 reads CASTRVASYEQYV. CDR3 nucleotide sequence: TGTGCCAGCACGCGGGTAGCCTCCTACGAGCAGTACGTC.

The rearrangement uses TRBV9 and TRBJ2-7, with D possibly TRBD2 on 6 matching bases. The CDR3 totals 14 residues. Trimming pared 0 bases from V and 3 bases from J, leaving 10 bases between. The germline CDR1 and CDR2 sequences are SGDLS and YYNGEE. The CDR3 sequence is CASSVGRGNYEQYF. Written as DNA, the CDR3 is TGTGCCAGCAGCGTAGGGCGCGGGAACTACGAGCAGTACTTC.

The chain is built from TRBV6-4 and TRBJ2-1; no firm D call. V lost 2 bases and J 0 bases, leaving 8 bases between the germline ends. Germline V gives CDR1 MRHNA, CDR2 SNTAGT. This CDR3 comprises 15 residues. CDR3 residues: CASSDGQPSYNEQFF. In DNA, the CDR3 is TGTGCCAGCAGTGACGGGCAGCCCTCCTACAATGAGCAGTTCTTC.

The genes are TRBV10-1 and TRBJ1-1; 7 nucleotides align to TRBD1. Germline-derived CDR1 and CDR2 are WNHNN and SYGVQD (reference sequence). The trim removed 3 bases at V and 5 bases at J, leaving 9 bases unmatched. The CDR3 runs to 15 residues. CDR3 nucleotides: TGCGCCAGCAGTGATACAGGGGATCTTAGGACTGAAGCTTTCTTT. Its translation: CASSDTGDLRTEAFF.

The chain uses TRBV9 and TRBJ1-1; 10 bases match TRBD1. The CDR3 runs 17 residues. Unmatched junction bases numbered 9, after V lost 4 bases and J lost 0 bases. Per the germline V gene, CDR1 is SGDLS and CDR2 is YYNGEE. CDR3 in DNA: TGTGCCAGCAGCCCCAGACAGGGGGCCCACATGAACACTGAAGCTTTCTTT. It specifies CASSPRQGAHMNTEAFF.

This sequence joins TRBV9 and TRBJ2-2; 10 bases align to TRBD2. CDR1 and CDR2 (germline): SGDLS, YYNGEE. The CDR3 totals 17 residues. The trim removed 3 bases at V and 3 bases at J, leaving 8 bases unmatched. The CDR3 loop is CASSGREAGGDTGELFF. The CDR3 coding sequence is TGTGCCAGCAGCGGAAGAGAAGCGGGAGGGGACACCGGGGAGCTGTTTTTT.